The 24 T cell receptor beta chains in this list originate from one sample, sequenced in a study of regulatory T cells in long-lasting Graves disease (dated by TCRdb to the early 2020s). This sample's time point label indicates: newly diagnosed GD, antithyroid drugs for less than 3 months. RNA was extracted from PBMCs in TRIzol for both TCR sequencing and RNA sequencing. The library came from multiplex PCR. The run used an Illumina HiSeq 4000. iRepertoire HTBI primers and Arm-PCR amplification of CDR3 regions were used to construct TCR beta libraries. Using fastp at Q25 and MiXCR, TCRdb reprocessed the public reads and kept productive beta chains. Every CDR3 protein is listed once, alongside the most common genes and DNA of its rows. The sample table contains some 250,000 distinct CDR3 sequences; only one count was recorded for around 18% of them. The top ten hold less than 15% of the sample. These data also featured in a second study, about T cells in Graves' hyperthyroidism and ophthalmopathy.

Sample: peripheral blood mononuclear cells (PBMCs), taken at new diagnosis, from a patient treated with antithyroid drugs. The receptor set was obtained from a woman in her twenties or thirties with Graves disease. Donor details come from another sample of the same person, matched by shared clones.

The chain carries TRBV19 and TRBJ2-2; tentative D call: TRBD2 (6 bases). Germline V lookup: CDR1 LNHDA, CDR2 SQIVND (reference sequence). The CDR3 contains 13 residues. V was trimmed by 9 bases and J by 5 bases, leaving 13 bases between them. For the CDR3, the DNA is TGTGCCAGCTCTTGGGGGGTTACCGGGGAGCTGTTTTTT. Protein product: CASSWGVTGELFF.

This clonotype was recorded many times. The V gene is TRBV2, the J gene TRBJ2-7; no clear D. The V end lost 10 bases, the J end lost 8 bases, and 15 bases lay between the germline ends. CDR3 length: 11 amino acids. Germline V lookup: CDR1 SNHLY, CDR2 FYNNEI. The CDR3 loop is CAIRGLRKQYF. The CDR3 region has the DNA TGTGCCATACGAGGTCTACGAAAGCAGTACTTC.

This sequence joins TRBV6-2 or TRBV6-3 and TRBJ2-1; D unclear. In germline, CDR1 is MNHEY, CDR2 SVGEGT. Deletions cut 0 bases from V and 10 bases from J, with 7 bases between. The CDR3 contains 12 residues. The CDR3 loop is CASSYSSVEQFF. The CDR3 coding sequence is TGTGCCAGCAGTTACTCGAGTGTCGAGCAGTTCTTC.

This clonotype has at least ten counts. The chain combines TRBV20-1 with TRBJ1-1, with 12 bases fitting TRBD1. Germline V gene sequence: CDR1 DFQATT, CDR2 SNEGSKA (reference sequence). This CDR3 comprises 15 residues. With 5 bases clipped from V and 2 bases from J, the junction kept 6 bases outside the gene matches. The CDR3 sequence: CSAPRDRGLNTEAFF. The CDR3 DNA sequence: TGCAGTGCTCCCCGGGACAGGGGGCTCAACACTGAAGCTTTCTTT.

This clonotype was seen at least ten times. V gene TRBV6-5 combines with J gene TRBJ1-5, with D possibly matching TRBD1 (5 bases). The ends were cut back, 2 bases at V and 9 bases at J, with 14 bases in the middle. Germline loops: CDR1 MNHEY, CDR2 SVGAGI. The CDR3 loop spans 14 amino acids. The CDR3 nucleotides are TGTGCCAGCAGTTACGAGGGGATCCGAGGGCCCCAGCATTTT. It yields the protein CASSYEGIRGPQHF.

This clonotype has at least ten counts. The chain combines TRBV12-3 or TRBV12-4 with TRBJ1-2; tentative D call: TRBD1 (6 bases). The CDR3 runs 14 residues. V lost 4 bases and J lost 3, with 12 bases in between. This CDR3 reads CASSYAGDYYGYTF. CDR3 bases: TGTGCCAGCAGTTACGCAGGGGATTACTATGGCTACACCTTC.

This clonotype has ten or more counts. The CDR3 here is CSARGQEEHGGTFF. CDR3 nucleotide sequence: TGCAGTGCTAGGGGACAGGAGGAACATGGTGGAACTTTCTTT. This rearrangement joins TRBV20-1 to TRBJ1-1, with 8 bases lining up with TRBD1. Germline V gene lookup returns CDR1 DFQATT and CDR2 SNEGSKA (reference sequence). V lost 3 bases, J lost 12 bases, and 15 bases stayed unmatched. This CDR3 has 14 residues.

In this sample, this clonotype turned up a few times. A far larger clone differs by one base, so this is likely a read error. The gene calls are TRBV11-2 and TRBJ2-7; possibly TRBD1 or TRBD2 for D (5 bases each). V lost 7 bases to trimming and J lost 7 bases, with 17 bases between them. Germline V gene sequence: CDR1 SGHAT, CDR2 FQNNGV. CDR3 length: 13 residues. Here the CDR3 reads CASTLRDRGEQYF. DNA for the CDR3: TGTGCCAGCACCTTGAGGGACCGGGGTGAGCAGTACTTC.

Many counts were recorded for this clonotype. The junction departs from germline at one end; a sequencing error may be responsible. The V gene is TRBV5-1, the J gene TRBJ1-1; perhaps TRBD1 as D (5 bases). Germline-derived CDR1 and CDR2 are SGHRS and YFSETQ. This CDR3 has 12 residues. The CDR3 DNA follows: TGTGCCAGCAGCTTGAGGGGTACTGAAGCTTTCTTT. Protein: CASSLRGTEAFF.

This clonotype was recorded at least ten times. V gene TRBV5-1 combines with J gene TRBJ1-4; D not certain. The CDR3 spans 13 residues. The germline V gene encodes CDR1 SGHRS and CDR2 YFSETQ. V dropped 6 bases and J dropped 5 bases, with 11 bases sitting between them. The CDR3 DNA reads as TGCGCCAGCAAATTCGGGGTCAATGAAAAACTGTTTTTT. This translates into CASKFGVNEKLFF.

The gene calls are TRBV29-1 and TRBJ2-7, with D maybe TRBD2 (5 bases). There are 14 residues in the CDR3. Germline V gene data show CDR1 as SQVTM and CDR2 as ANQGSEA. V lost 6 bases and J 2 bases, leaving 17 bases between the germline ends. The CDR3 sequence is CSVSEASRAYEQYF. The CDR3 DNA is TGCAGCGTCTCGGAGGCTTCCCGTGCCTACGAGCAGTACTTC.

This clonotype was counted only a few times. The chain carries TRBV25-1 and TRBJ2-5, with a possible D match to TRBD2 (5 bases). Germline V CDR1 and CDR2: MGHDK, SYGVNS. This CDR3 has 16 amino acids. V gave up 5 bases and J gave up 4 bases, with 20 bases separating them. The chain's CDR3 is CASSPDLEGGRETQYF. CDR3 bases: TGTGCCAGCAGTCCGGACCTTGAGGGTGGGCGAGAGACCCAGTACTTC.

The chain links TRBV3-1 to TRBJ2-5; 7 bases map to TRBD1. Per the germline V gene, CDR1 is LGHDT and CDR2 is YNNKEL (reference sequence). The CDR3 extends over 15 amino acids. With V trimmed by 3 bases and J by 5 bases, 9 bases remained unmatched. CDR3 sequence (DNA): TGTGCCAGCAGCCACCCCGGGACAGAGGGGGAGACCCAGTACTTC. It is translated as CASSHPGTEGETQYF.

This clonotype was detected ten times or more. The CDR3 loop reads CASGRRGSYNSPLHF. The CDR3 region has the DNA TGTGCCAGCGGCCGCCGAGGGAGCTATAATTCACCCCTCCACTTT. The V and J genes are TRBV5-6 and TRBJ1-6; D is ambiguous. CDR3 size: 15 residues. V lost 7 bases, J lost 3 bases, and 14 bases lay in between. The germline V gene encodes CDR1 SGHDT and CDR2 YYEEEE.

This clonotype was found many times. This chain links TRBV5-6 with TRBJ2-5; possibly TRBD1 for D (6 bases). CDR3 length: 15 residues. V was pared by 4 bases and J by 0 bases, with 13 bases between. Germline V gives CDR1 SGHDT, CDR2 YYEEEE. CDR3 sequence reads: CASSHRVLYQETQYF. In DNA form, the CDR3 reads TGTGCCAGCAGCCACAGGGTGCTGTACCAAGAGACCCAGTACTTC. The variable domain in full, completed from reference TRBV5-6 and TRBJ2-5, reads DAGVTQSPTHLIKTRGQQVTLRCSPKSGHDTVSWYQQALGQGPQFIFQYYEEEERQRGNFPDRFSGHQFPNYSSELNVNALLLGDSALYLCASSHRVLYQETQYFGPGTRLLVL.

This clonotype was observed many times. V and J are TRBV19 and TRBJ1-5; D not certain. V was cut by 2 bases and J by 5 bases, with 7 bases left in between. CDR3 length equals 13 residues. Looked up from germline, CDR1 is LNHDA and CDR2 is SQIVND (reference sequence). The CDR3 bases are TGTGCCAGTAGTATAAAAGCGGATCAGCCCCAGCATTTT. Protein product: CASSIKADQPQHF. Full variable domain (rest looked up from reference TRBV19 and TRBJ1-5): DGGITQSPKYLFRKEGQNVTLSCEQNLNHDAMYWYRQDPGQGLRLIYYSQIVNDFQKGDIAEGYSVSREKKESFPLTVTSAQKNPTAFYLCASSIKADQPQHFGDGTRLSIL.

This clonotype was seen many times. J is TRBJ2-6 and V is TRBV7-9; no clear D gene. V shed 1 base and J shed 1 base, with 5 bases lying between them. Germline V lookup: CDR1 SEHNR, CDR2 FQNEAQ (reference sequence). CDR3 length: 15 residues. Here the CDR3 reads CASSLVPSGANVLTF. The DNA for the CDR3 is TGTGCCAGCAGCTTAGTCCCTTCTGGGGCCAACGTCCTGACTTTC.

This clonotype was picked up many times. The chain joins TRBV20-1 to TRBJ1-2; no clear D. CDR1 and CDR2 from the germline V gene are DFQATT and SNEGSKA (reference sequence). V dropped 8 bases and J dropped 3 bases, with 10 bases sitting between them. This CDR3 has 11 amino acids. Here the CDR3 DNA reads TGCAGTTCCGGTGGGGACTATGGCTACACCTTC. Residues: CSSGGDYGYTF.

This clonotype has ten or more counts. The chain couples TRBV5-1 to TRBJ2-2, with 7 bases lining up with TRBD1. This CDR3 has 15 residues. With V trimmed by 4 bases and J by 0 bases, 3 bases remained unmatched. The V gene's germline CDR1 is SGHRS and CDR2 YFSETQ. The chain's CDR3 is CASSPDRANTGELFF. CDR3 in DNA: TGCGCCAGCAGCCCAGACAGGGCGAACACCGGGGAGCTGTTTTTT.

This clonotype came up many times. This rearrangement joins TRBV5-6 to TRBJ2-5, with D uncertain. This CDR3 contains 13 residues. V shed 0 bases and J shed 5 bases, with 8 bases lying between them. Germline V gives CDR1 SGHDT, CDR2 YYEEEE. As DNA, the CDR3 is TGTGCCAGCAGCTTGGCACTCGAGGAGACCCAGTACTTC. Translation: CASSLALEETQYF.

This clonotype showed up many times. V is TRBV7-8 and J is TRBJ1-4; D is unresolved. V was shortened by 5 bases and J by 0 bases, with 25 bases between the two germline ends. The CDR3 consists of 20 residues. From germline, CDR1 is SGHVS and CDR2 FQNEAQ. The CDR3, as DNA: TGTGCCAGCAGCCGACGAAACCGGGATCGGATTTCCTCAACTAATGAAAAACTGTTTTTT. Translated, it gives CASSRRNRDRISSTNEKLFF.

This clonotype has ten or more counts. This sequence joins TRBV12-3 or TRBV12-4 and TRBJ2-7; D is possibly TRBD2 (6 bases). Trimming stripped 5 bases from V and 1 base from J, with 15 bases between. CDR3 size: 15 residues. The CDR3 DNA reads TGTGCCAGCAGTCCGGAGGGCGCTGGTTCCTACGAGCAGTACTTC. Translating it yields CASSPEGAGSYEQYF.

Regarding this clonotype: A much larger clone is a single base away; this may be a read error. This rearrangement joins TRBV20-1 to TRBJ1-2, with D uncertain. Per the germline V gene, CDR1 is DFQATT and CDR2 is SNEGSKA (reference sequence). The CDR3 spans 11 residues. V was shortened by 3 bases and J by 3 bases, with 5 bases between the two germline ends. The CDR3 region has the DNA TGCAGTGCTAGGGACGACTATGGCTACACCTTC. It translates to CSARDDYGYTF.

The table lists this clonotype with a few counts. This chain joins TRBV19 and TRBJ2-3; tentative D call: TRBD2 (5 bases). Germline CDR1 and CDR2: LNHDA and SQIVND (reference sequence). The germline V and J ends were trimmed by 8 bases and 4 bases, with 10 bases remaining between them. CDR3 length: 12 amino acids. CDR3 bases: TGTGCCAGTCGGGGTTCGGCAGATACGCAGTATTTT. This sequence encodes CASRGSADTQYF.